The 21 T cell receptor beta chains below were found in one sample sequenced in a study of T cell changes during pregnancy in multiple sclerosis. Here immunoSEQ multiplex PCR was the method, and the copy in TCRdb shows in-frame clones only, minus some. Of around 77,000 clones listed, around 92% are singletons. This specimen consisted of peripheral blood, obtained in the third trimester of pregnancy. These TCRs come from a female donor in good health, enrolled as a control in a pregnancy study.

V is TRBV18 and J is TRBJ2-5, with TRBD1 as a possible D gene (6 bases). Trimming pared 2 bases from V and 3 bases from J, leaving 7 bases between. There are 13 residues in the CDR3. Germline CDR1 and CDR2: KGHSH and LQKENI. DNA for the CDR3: TGTGCCAGCTCACCAGGACAGAAAGAGACCCAGTACTTC. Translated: CASSPGQKETQYF.

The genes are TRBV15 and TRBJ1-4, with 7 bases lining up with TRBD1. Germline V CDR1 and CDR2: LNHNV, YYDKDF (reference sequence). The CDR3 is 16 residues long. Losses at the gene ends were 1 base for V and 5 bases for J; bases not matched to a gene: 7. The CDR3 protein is CATSRGRTGVNEKLFF. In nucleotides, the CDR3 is TGTGCCACCAGCAGAGGGCGGACAGGAGTAAATGAAAAACTGTTTTTT.

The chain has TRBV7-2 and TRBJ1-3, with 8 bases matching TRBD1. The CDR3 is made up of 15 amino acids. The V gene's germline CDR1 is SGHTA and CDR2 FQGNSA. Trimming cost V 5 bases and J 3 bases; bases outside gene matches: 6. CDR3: CASSVGQGDGNTIYF. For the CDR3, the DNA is TGTGCCAGCAGCGTAGGACAGGGAGATGGAAACACCATATATTTT.

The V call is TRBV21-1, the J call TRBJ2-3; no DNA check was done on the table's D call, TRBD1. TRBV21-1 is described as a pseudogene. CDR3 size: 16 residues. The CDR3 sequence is CASTPYSEGGTDTQYF. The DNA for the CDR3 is TGTGCCAGCACTCCATACTCGGAAGGGGGTACAGATACGCAGTATTTT.

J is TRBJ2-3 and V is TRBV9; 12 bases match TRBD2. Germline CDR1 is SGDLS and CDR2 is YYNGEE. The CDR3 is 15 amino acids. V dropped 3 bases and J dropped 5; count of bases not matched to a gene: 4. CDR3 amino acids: CASSASGGAVDTQYF. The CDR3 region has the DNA TGTGCCAGCAGCGCTAGCGGGGGGGCGGTAGATACGCAGTATTTT.

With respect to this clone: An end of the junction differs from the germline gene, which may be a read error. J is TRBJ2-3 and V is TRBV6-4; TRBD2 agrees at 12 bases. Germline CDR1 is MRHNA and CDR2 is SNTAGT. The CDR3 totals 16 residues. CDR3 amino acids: CASSDFPGTSGDTQYF. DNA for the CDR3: TGTGCCAGCAGCGACTTCCCCGGGACTAGCGGGGATACGCAGTATTTT.

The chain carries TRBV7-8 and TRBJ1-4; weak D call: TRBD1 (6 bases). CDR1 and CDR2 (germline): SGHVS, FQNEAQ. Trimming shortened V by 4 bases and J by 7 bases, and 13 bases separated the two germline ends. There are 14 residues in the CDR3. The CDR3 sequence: CASSYRGAPEKLFF. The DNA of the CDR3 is TGTGCCAGCAGCTATCGGGGGGCCCCTGAAAAACTGTTTTTT. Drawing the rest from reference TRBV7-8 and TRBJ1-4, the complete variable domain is GAGVSQSPRYKVAKRGQDVALRCDPISGHVSLFWYQQALGQGPEFLTYFQNEAQLDKSGLPSDRFFAERPEGSVSTLKIQRTQQEDSAVYLCASSYRGAPEKLFFGSGTQLSVL.

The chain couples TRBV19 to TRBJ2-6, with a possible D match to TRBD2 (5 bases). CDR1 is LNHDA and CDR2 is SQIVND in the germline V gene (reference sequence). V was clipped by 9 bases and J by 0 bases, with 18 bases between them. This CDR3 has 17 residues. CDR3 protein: CASKRTEAGSGANVLTF. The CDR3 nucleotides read TGTGCCAGCAAACGGACGGAGGCAGGCTCTGGGGCCAACGTCCTGACTTTC.

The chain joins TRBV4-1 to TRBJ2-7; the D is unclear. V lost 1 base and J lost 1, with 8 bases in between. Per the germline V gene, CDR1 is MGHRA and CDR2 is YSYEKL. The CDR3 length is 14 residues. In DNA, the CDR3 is TGCGCCAGCAGCCAAGGCCTGACTTCCTACGAGCAGTACTTC. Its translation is CASSQGLTSYEQYF.

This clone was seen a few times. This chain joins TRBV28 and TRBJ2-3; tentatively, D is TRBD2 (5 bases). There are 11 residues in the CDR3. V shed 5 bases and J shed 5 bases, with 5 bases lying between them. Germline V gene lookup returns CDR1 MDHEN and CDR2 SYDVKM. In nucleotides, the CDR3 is TGTGCCAGCAGTGGGAGAGATACGCAGTATTTT. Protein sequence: CASSGRDTQYF.

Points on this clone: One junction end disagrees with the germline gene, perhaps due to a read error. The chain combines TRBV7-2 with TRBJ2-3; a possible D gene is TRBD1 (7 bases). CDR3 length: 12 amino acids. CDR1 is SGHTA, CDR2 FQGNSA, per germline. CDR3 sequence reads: CASSLVGGGGHF. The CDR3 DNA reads TGTGCCAGCAGCTTAGTCGGAGGGGGCGGGCATTTT.

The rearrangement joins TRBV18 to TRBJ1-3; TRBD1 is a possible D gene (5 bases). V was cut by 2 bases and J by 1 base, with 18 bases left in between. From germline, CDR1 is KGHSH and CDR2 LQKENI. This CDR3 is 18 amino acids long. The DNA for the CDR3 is TGTGCCAGCTCACCAACTTGGCGGAGCGACAGTTCTGGAAACACCATATATTTT. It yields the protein CASSPTWRSDSSGNTIYF.

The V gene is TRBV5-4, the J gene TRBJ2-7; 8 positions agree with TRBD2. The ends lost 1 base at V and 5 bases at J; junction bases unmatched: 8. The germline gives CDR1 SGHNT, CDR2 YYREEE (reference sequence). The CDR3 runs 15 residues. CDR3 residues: CASSLTSGLGHEQYF. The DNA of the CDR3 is TGTGCCAGCAGCTTGACTAGCGGACTTGGTCACGAGCAGTACTTC.

CDR3 in amino acids: CASRTGLAGDRQFF. The CDR3 DNA is TGTGCCAGCAGGACGGGACTAGCGGGAGATAGGCAGTTCTTC. This chain joins TRBV6-5 and TRBJ2-1; 14 bases agree with TRBD2. From germline, CDR1 is MNHEY and CDR2 SVGAGI. V dropped 6 bases and J dropped 12; count of bases not matched to a gene: 7. This CDR3 is built from 14 residues.

The CDR3 loop is CASSFGLAGGLQETQYF. For the CDR3, the DNA is TGTGCCAGCAGCTTTGGACTAGCGGGGGGACTACAAGAGACCCAGTACTTC. This rearrangement joins TRBV5-6 to TRBJ2-5; TRBD2 agrees at 14 bases. The trim removed 2 bases at V and 2 bases at J, leaving 5 bases unmatched. This CDR3 is 17 amino acids long. CDR1 and CDR2 from the germline V gene are SGHDT and YYEEEE.

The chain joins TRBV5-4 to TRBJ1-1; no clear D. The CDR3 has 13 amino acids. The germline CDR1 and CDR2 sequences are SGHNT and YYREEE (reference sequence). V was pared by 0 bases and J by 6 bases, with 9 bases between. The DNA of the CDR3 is TGTGCCAGCAGCTTGGAGGCAGGTGCTGAAGCTTTCTTT. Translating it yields CASSLEAGAEAFF.

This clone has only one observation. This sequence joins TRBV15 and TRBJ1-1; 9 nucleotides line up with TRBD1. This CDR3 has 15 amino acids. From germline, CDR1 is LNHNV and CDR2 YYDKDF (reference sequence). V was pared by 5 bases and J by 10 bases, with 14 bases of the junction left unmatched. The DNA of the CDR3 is TGTGCCACCAGCCGGGGACAGGGTAAGGTAGGAGGAGCTTTCTTT. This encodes CATSRGQGKVGGAFF.

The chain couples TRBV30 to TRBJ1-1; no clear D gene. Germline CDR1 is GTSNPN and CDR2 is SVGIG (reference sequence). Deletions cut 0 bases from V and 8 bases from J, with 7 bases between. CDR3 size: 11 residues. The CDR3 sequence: CAWSVRAEAFF. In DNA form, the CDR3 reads TGTGCCTGGAGTGTGAGGGCAGAAGCTTTCTTT.

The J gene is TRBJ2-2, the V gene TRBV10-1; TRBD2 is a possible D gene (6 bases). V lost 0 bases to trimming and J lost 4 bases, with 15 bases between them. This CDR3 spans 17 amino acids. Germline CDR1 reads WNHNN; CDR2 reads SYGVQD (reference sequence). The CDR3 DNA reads TGCGCCAGCAGTGAGTCTGCGGGGTATGGGAGCACCGGGGAGCTGTTTTTT. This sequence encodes CASSESAGYGSTGELFF.

The CDR3 here is CASTPPGGAYGYTF. The DNA for the CDR3 is TGTGCCAGCACCCCCCCTGGAGGGGCGTATGGCTACACCTTC. V is TRBV28 and J is TRBJ1-2; possibly TRBD1 for D (5 bases). The CDR3 contains 14 residues. Germline CDR1 reads MDHEN; CDR2 reads SYDVKM. V was trimmed by 7 bases and J by 5 bases, leaving 17 bases between them.

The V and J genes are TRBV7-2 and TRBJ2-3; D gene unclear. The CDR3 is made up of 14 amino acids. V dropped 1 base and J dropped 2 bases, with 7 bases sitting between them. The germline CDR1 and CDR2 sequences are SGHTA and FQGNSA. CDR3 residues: CASSLGQFTDTQYF. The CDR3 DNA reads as TGTGCCAGCAGCTTAGGGCAGTTCACAGATACGCAGTATTTT.